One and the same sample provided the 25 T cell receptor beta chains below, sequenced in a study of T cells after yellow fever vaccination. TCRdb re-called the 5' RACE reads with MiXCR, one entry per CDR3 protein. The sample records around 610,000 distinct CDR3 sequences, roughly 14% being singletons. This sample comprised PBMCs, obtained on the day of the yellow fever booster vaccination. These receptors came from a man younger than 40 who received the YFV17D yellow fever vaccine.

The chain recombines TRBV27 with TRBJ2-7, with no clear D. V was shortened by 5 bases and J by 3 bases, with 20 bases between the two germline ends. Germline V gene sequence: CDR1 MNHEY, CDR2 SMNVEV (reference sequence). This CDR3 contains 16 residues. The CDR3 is CASSAGRGIFDYEQYF. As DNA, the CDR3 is TGTGCCAGCAGTGCCGGTCGTGGCATTTTTGACTACGAGCAGTACTTC.

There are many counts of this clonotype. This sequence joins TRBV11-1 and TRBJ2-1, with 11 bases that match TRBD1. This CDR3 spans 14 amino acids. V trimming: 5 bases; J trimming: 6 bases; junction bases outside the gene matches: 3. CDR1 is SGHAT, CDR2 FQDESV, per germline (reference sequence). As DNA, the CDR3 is TGTGCCAGCAGCCCGGACAGGGGGCGCAATGAGCAGTTCTTC. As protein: CASSPDRGRNEQFF.

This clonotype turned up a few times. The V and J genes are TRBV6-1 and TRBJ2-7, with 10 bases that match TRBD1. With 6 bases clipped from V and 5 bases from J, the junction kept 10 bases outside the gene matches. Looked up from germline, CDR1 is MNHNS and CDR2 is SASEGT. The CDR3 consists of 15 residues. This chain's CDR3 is CASRTSGTGDNEQYF. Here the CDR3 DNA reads TGTGCCAGCAGGACCTCCGGGACAGGGGACAACGAGCAGTACTTC.

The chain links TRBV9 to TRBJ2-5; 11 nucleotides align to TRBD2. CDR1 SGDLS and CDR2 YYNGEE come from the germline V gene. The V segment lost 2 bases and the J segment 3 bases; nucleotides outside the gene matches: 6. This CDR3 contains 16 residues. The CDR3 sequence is CASSVGTSGRKETQYF. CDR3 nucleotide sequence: TGTGCCAGCAGCGTGGGGACTAGCGGAAGAAAAGAGACCCAGTACTTC.

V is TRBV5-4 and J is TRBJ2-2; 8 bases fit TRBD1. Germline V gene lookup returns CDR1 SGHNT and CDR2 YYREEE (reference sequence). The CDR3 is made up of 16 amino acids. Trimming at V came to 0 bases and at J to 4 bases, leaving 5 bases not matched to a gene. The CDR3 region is CASSLGQGTSTGELFF. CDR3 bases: TGTGCCAGCAGCTTGGGACAGGGGACCTCCACCGGGGAGCTGTTTTTT.

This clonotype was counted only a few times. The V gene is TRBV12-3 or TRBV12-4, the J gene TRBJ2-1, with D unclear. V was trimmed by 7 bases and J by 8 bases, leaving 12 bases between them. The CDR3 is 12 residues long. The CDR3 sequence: CASTKPGYEQFF. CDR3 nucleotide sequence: TGTGCCAGCACCAAACCCGGGTATGAGCAGTTCTTC.

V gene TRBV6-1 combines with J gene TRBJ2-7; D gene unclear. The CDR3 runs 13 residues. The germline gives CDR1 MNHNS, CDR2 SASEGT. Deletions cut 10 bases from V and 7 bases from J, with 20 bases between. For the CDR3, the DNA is TGTGCCACCCGGAGCTCGCTTCGATGGGAGCAGTACTTC. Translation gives CATRSSLRWEQYF.

The CDR3 spells CASSSTGVGPYSGTGELFF. For the CDR3, the DNA is TGTGCCAGCAGCTCAACGGGGGTGGGACCCTACTCGGGCACCGGGGAGCTGTTTTTT. The gene calls are TRBV7-6 and TRBJ2-2; weak D call: TRBD2 (6 bases). Germline loops: CDR1 SGHVS, CDR2 FNYEAQ. The CDR3 loop spans 19 amino acids. V gave up 4 bases and J gave up 4 bases, with 25 bases separating them.

The CDR3 sequence: CASRPGAGVFNEQFF. The CDR3 region has the DNA TGTGCCAGCAGGCCGGGAGCGGGCGTTTTCAATGAGCAGTTCTTC. The rearrangement uses TRBV5-5 and TRBJ2-1, with a tentative D call TRBD2 (6 bases). Germline V lookup: CDR1 SGHKS, CDR2 YYEKEE (reference sequence). Trimming shortened V by 5 bases and J by 6 bases, and 18 bases separated the two germline ends. The CDR3 totals 15 residues.

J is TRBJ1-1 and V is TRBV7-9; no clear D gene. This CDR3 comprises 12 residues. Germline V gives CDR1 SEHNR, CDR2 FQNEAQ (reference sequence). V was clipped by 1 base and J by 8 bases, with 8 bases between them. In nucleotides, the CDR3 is TGTGCCAGCAGCTTAGGGTCAGACGAAGCTTTCTTT. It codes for CASSLGSDEAFF.

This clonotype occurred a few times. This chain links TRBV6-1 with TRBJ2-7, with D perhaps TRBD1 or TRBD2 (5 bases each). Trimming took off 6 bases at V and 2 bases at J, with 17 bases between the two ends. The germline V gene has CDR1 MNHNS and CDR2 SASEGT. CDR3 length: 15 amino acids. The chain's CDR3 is CASRRDGTPAYEQYF. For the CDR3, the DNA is TGTGCCAGCAGGCGCGACGGGACGCCAGCCTACGAGCAGTACTTC.

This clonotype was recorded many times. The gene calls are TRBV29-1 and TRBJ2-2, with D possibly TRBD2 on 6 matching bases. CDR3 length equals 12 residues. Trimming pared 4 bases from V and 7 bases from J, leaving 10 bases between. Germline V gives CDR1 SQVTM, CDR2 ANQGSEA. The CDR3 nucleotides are TGCAGCGTTGGGGGAGCGGGCGGGGAGCTGTTTTTT. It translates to CSVGGAGGELFF.

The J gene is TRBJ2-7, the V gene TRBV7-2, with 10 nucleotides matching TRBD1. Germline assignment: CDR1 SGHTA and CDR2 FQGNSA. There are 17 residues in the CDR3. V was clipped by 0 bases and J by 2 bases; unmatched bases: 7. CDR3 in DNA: TGTGCCAGCAGCTTAGCCCAAACGGGACAGGGGACCTACGAGCAGTACTTC. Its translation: CASSLAQTGQGTYEQYF.

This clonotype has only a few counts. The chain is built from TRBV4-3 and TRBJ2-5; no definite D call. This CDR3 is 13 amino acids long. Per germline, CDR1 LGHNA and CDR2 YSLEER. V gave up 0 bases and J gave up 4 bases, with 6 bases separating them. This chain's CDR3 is CASSQELLETQYF. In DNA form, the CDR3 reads TGCGCCAGCAGCCAAGAGCTATTAGAGACCCAGTACTTC.

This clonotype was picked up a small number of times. CDR3 DNA sequence: TGTGCCAGCAGCCAGGGACAGGGAGGTTGGTACGAGCAGTACTTC. Translated: CASSQGQGGWYEQYF. The V gene is TRBV3-1, the J gene TRBJ2-7; TRBD1 matches at 9 bases. The CDR3 spans 15 residues. Losses at the gene ends were 3 bases for V and 4 bases for J; bases not matched to a gene: 7. Germline loops: CDR1 LGHDT, CDR2 YNNKEL (reference sequence).

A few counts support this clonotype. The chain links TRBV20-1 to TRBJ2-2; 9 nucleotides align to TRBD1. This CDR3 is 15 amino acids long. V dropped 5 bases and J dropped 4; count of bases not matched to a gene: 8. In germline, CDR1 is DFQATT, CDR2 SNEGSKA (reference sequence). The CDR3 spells CSARPGQGLTGELFF. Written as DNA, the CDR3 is TGCAGTGCTCGGCCGGGACAGGGACTCACCGGGGAGCTGTTTTTT.

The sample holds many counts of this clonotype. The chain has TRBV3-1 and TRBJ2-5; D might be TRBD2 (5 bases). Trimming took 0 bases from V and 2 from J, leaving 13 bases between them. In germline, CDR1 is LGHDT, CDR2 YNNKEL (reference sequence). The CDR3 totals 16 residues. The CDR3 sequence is CASSQDKAAIQETQYF. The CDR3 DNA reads TGTGCCAGCAGCCAAGATAAAGCGGCCATACAAGAGACCCAGTACTTC.

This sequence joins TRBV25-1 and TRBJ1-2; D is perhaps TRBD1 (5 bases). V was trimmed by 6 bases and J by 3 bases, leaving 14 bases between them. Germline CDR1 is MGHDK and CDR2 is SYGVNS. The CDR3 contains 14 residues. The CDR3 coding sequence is TGTGCCAGCAGGGGACCCCCAAAGGACTATGGCTACACCTTC. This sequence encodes CASRGPPKDYGYTF.

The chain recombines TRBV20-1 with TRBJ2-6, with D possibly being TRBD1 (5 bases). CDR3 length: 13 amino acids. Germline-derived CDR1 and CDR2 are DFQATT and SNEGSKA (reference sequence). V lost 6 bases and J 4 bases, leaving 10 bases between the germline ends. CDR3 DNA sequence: TGCAGTGCAACGACAGCAGGGGCCAACGTCCTGACTTTC. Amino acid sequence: CSATTAGANVLTF.

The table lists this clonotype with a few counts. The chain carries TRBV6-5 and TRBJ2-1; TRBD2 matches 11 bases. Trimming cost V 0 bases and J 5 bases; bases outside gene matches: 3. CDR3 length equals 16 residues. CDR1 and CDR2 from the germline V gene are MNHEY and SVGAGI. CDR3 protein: CASSYSTSGSHNEQFF. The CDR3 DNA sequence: TGTGCCAGCAGTTACTCTACTAGCGGGAGCCACAATGAGCAGTTCTTC.

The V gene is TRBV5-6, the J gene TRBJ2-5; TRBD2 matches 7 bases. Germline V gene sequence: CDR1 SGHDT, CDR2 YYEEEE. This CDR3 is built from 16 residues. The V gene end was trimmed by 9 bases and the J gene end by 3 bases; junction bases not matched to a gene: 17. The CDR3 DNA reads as TGTGCCATGAGCCCCAGACTAGCAGGAGGGAAAGAGACCCAGTACTTC. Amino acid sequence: CAMSPRLAGGKETQYF.

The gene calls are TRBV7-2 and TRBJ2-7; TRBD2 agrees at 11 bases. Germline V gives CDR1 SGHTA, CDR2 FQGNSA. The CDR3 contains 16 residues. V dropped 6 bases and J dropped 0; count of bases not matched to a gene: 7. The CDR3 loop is CASSRTSGLSSYEQYF. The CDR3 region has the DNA TGTGCCAGCAGTCGGACTAGCGGGCTAAGCTCCTACGAGCAGTACTTC.

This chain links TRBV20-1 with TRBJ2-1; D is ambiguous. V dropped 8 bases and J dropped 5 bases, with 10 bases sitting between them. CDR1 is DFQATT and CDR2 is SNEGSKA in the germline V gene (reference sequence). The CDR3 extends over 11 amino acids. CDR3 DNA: TGCAGTTCTGTGCCTGACAATGAGCAGTTCTTC. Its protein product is CSSVPDNEQFF.

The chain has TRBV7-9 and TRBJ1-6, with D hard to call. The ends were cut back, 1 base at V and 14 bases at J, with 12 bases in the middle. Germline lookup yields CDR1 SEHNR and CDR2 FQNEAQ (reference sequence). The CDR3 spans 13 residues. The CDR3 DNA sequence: TGTGCCAGCAGCTTAGGGGAACTGGGTTCCCTCCACTTT. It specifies CASSLGELGSLHF. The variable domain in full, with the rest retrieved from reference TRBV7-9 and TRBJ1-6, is DTGVSQNPRHKITKRGQNVTFRCDPISEHNRLYWYRQTLGQGPEFLTYFQNEAQLEKSRLLSDRFSAERPKGSFSTLEIQRTEQGDSAMYLCASSLGELGSLHFGNGTRLTVT.

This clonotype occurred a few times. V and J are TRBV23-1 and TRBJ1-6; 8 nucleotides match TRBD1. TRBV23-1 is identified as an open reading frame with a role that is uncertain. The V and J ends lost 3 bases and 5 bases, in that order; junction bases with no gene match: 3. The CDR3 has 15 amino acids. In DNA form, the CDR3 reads TGCGCCAGCAGTCATCCGGGACAGGATAATTCACCCCTCCACTTT. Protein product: CASSHPGQDNSPLHF.